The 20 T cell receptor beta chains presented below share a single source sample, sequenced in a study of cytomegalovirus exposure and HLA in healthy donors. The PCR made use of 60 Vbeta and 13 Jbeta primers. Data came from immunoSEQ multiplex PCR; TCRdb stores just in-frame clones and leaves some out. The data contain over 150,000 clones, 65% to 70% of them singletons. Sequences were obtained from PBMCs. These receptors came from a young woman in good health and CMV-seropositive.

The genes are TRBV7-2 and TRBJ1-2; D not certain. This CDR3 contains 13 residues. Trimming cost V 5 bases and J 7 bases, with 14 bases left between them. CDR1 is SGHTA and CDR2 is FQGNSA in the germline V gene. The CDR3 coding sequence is TGTGCCAGCAGCACTCAATGGGCCTCTGGCTACACCTTC. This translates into CASSTQWASGYTF.

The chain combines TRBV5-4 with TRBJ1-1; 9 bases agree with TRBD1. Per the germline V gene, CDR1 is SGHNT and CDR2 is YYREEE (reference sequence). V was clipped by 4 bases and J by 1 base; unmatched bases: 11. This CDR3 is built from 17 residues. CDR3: CASSGTGGKLSNTEAFF. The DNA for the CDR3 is TGTGCCAGCAGCGGTACAGGGGGCAAGTTGTCGAACACTGAAGCTTTCTTT.

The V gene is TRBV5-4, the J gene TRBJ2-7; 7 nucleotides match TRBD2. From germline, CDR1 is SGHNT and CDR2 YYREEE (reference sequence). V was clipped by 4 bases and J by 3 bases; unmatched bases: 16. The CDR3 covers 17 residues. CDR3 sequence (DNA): TGTGCCAGCAGCCTTTGGGGGTCCGGCGGGAGAGTCTACGAGCAGTACTTC. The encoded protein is CASSLWGSGGRVYEQYF.

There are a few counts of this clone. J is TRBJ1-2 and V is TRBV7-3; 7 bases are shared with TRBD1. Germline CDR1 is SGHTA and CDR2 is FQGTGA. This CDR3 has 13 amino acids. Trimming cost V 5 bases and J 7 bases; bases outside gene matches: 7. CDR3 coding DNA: TGTGCCAGCAGCCCGACAGGGTTCTTTGGCTACACCTTC. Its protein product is CASSPTGFFGYTF. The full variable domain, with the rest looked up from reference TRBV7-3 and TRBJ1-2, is GAGVSQTPSNKVTEKGKYVELRCDPISGHTALYWYRQSLGQGPEFLIYFQGTGAADDSGLPNDRFFAVRPEGSVSTLKIQRTERGDSAVYLCASSPTGFFGYTFGSGTRLTVV.

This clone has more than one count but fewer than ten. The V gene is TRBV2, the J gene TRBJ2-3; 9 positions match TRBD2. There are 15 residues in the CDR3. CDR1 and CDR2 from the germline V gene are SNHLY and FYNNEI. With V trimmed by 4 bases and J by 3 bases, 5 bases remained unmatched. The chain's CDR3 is CASSALAGVTDTQYF. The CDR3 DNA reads TGTGCCAGCAGTGCCTTAGCGGGAGTAACAGATACGCAGTATTTT. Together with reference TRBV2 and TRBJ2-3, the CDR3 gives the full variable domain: EPEVTQTPSHQVTQMGQEVILRCVPISNHLYFYWYRQILGQKVEFLVSFYNNEISEKSEIFDDQFSVERPDGSNFTLKIRSTKLEDSAMYFCASSALAGVTDTQYFGPGTRLTVL.

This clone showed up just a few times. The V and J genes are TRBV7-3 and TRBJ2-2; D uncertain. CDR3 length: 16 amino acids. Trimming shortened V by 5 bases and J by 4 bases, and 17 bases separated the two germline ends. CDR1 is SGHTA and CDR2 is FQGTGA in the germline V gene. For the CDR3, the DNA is TGTGCCAGCAGCCCCGGTGGTGGCGGCACCACCGGGGAGCTGTTTTTT. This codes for CASSPGGGGTTGELFF.

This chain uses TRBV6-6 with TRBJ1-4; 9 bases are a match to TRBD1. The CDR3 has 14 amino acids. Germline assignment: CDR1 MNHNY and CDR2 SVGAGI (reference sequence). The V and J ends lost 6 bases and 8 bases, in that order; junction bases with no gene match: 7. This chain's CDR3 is CASSYGTGREKLFF. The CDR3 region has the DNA TGTGCCAGCAGCTATGGGACAGGGAGGGAAAAACTGTTTTTT.

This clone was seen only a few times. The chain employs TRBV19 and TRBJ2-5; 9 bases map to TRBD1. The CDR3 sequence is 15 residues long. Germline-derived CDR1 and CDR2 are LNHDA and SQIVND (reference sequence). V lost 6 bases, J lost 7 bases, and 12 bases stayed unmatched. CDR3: CASRYPGQGPGTQYF. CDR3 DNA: TGTGCCAGTAGGTACCCGGGACAGGGCCCCGGGACCCAGTACTTC.

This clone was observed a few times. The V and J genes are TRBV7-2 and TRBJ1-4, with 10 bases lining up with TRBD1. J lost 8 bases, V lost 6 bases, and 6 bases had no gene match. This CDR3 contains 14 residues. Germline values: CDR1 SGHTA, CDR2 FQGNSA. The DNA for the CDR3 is TGTGCCAGCAGTCTGACAGGGGGCCTGGAAAAACTGTTTTTT. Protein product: CASSLTGGLEKLFF.

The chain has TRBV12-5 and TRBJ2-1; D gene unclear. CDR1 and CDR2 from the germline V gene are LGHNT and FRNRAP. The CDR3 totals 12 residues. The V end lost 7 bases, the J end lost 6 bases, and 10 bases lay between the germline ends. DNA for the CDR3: TGTGCTAGTGTAGGCGCGGCCAATGAGCAGTTCTTC. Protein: CASVGAANEQFF.

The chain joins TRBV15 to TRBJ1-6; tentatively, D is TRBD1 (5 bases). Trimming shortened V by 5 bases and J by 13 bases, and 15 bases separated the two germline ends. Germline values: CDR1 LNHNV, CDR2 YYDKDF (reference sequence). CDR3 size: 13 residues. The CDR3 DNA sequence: TGTGCCACCAGCTCAGAGAAGGGGTCCCCCCTCCACTTT. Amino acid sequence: CATSSEKGSPLHF.

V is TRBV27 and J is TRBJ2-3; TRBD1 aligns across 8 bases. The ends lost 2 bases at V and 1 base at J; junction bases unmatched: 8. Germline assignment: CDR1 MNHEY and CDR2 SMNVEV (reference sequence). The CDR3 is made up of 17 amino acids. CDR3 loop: CASSLLGQGLGTDTQYF. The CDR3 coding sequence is TGTGCCAGCAGTTTACTCGGACAGGGATTAGGCACAGATACGCAGTATTTT.

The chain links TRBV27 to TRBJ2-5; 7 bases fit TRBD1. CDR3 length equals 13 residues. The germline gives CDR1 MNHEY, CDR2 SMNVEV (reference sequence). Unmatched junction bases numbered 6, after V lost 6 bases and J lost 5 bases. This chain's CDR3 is CASRRTGTETQYF. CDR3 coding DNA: TGTGCCAGCAGACGGACAGGTACGGAGACCCAGTACTTC.

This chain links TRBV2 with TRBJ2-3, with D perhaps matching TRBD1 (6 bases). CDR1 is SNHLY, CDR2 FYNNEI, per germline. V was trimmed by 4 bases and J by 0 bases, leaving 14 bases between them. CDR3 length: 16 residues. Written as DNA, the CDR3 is TGTGCCAGCAGTGTCCGGCAGGGGATAAGCACAGATACGCAGTATTTT. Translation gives CASSVRQGISTDTQYF.

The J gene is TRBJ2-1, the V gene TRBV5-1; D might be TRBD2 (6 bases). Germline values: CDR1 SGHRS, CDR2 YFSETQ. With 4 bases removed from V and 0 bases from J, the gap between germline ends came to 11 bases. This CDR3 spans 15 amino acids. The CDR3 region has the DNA TGCGCCAGCAGCAACGGGGGTAGCTCCTACAATGAGCAGTTCTTC. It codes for CASSNGGSSYNEQFF.

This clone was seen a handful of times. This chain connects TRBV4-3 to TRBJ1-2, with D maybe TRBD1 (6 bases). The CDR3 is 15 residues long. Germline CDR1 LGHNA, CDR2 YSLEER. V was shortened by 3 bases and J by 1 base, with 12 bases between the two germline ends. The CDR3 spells CASSQEPGHNYGYTF. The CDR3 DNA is TGCGCCAGCAGCCAGGAGCCGGGACATAACTATGGCTACACCTTC.

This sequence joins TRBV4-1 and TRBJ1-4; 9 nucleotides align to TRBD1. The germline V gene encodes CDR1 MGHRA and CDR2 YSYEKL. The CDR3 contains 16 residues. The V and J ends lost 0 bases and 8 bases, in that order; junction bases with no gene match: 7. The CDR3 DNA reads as TGCGCCAGCAGCCAAGACCCAGGGACAGGGTCCGAAAAACTGTTTTTT. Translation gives CASSQDPGTGSEKLFF.

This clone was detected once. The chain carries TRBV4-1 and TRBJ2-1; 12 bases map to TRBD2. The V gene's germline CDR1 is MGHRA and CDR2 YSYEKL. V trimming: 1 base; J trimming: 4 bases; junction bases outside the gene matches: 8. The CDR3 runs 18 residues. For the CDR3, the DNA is TGCGCCAGCAGCCAAGTATCCCTAGCGGGGGGGCCGTACAATGAGCAGTTCTTC. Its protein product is CASSQVSLAGGPYNEQFF.

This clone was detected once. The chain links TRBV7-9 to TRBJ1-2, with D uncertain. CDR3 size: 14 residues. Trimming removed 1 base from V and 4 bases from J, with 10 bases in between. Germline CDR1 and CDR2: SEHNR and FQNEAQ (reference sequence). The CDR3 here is CASSLEHPGYGYTF. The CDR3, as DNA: TGTGCCAGCAGCTTAGAACACCCGGGCTATGGCTACACCTTC.

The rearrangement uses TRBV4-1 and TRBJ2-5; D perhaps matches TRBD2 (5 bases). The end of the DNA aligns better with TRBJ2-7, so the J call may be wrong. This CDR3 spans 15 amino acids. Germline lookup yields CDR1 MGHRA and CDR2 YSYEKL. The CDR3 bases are TGCGCCAGCAGCCAAGATACCCTAGCTGTCTACGAGCAGTACTTC. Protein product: CASSQDTLAVYEQYF.